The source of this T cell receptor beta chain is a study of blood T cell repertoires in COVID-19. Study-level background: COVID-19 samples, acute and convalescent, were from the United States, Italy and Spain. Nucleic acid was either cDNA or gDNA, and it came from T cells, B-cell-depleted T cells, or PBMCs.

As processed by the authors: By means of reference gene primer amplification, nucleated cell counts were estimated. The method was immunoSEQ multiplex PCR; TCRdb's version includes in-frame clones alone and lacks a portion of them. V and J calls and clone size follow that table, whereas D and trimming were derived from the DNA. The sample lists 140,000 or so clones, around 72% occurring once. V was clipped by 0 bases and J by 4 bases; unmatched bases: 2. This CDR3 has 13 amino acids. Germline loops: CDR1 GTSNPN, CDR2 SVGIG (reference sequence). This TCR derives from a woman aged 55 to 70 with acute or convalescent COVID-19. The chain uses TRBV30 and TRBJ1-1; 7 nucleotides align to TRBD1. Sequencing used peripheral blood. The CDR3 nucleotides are TGTGCCTGGAGTGTACACAGGGGCACTGAAGCTTTCTTT. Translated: CAWSVHRGTEAFF.